A single sample is the source of the 30 T cell receptor beta chains below, sequenced in a study of shared clonotypes between healthy human individuals. The repertoire was sequenced with immunoSEQ multiplex PCR; TCRdb's copy has only in-frame clones and lacks some. The profile shows roughly 660,000 clones, less than 95% of them singletons. Sequencing used memory CD8+ T cells from PBMCs. The subset is: CD45RO+ cells pooled with CCR7-negative TemRA cells. These receptors were obtained from a man between 18 and 29 years old in good health. Some clones in this sample may be carry-over from other donors' samples.

This clone was seen just once. The chain employs TRBV11-2 and TRBJ2-7, with 8 bases that match TRBD1. Germline CDR1 is SGHAT and CDR2 is FQNNGV. The J segment lost 3 bases and the V segment lost 4 bases, leaving 2 bases of the junction unmatched. This CDR3 has 13 residues. CDR3 in amino acids: CASSWDRRYEQYF. The CDR3 nucleotides are TGTGCCAGCAGCTGGGACAGGCGCTACGAGCAGTACTTC.

The chain uses TRBV19 and TRBJ1-5; 8 nucleotides align to TRBD1. The germline CDR1 and CDR2 sequences are LNHDA and SQIVND (reference sequence). Trimming removed 3 bases from V and 0 bases from J; junction bases left unmatched: 10. The length of the CDR3 is 18 residues. CDR3: CASSIRDRIINSNQPQHF. The DNA of the CDR3 is TGTGCCAGTAGTATCCGGGACAGGATAATTAATAGCAATCAGCCCCAGCATTTT.

V and J are TRBV29-1 and TRBJ1-1; D is uncertain. Germline V gene sequence: CDR1 SQVTM, CDR2 ANQGSEA. This CDR3 is 16 amino acids long. Trimming took off 4 bases at V and 0 bases at J, with 18 bases between the two ends. The CDR3 sequence: CSVVRVPIDLNTEAFF. CDR3 DNA sequence: TGCAGCGTTGTAAGGGTTCCGATCGACTTGAACACTGAAGCTTTCTTT.

The rearrangement links TRBV30 to TRBJ2-2; TRBD2 aligns across 13 bases. The germline V gene encodes CDR1 GTSNPN and CDR2 SVGIG (reference sequence). The CDR3 is 15 residues long. J lost 4 bases, V lost 4 bases, and 3 bases had no gene match. The CDR3 is CAWTWTSGGTGELFF. CDR3 sequence (DNA): TGTGCCTGGACCTGGACTAGCGGGGGCACCGGGGAGCTGTTTTTT. The entire variable domain, with the rest obtained from reference TRBV30 and TRBJ2-2, is as follows: SQTIHQWPATLVQPVGSPLSLECTVEGTSNPNLYWYRQAAGRGLQLLFYSVGIGQISSEVPQNLSASRPQDRQFILSSKKLLLSDSGFYLCAWTWTSGGTGELFFGEGSRLTVL.

The rearrangement uses TRBV19 and TRBJ2-5, with 7 bases that match TRBD1. The junction had 9 bases not matched to a gene; V was cut back by 3 bases and J by 5 bases. The CDR3 consists of 15 residues. The germline CDR1 and CDR2 sequences are LNHDA and SQIVND (reference sequence). DNA for the CDR3: TGTGCCAGTAGTATTCAGGGGGAGAGGGAGGAGACCCAGTACTTC. It encodes CASSIQGEREETQYF.

The rearrangement links TRBV9 to TRBJ2-3, with TRBD2 as a possible D gene (5 bases). This CDR3 is built from 15 residues. Trimming pared 4 bases from V and 2 bases from J, leaving 14 bases between. The germline V gene encodes CDR1 SGDLS and CDR2 YYNGEE. CDR3 sequence: CASSPQRKVTDTQYF. The CDR3 DNA reads TGTGCCAGCAGCCCACAGCGGAAAGTCACAGATACGCAGTATTTT.

The chain employs TRBV10-3 and TRBJ1-1; 7 nucleotides agree with TRBD1. The J segment lost 1 base and the V segment lost 2 bases, leaving 4 bases of the junction unmatched. Germline assignment: CDR1 ENHRY and CDR2 SYGVKD. This CDR3 has 15 amino acids. CDR3 sequence reads: CAISEPGQSNTEAFF. In nucleotides, the CDR3 is TGTGCCATCAGTGAGCCGGGACAGTCGAACACTGAAGCTTTCTTT.

This clone was seen just once. The J gene is TRBJ2-5, the V gene TRBV11-2, with TRBD1 as a possible D gene (6 bases). Trimming took off 5 bases at V and 0 bases at J, with 13 bases between the two ends. Germline-derived CDR1 and CDR2 are SGHAT and FQNNGV. CDR3 length equals 15 residues. The DNA of the CDR3 is TGTGCCAGCAGCAACCGACAGGAGTACCAAGAGACCCAGTACTTC. Protein sequence: CASSNRQEYQETQYF.

The J gene is TRBJ2-5, the V gene TRBV7-9; 9 positions match TRBD2. CDR1 is SEHNR and CDR2 is FQNEAQ in the germline V gene (reference sequence). Trimming removed 7 bases from V and 1 base from J; junction bases left unmatched: 7. This CDR3 is built from 15 residues. CDR3 DNA: TGTGCCAGCAACTTCGGGACTAGCTTCCAAGAGACCCAGTACTTC. It encodes CASNFGTSFQETQYF.

The rearrangement uses TRBV28 and TRBJ2-3, with TRBD2 identical over 7 bases. CDR1 MDHEN and CDR2 SYDVKM come from the germline V gene. Germline trimming cut 5 bases from V and 1 base from J; bases unmatched to any gene: 18. The length of the CDR3 is 19 residues. This chain's CDR3 is CASSPGLFWAGVRTDTQYF. In DNA, the CDR3 is TGTGCCAGCAGTCCCGGGCTGTTTTGGGCGGGAGTCCGCACAGATACGCAGTATTTT. The full variable domain, rest sourced from reference TRBV28 and TRBJ2-3, is DVKVTQSSRYLVKRTGEKVFLECVQDMDHENMFWYRQDPGLGLRLIYFSYDVKMKEKGDIPEGYSVSREKKERFSLILESASTNQTSMYLCASSPGLFWAGVRTDTQYFGPGTRLTVL.

The chain uses TRBV29-1 and TRBJ2-1; 7 bases match TRBD1. V was pared by 6 bases and J by 3 bases, with 5 bases of the junction left unmatched. The CDR3 runs to 13 residues. CDR1 SQVTM and CDR2 ANQGSEA come from the germline V gene. CDR3 sequence (DNA): TGCAGCGTCGAGGGGGCCGGCTACAATGAGCAGTTCTTC. Translation: CSVEGAGYNEQFF.

This sequence joins TRBV7-2 and TRBJ2-7, with a weak D call TRBD1 (6 bases). The length of the CDR3 is 18 residues. Germline CDR1 SGHTA, CDR2 FQGNSA. V shed 1 base and J shed 0 bases, with 19 bases lying between them. CDR3 sequence: CASSLVSFRTEYSYEQYF. The CDR3 DNA follows: TGTGCCAGCAGCTTAGTCTCATTTAGGACAGAGTACTCCTACGAGCAGTACTTC.

The chain joins TRBV30 to TRBJ1-1; D remains unclear. V was cut by 0 bases and J by 5 bases, with 10 bases left in between. This CDR3 spans 13 amino acids. Looked up from germline, CDR1 is GTSNPN and CDR2 is SVGIG (reference sequence). The CDR3 nucleotides read TGTGCCTGGAGTGTTGGGGAGCAGACTGAAGCTTTCTTT. It translates to CAWSVGEQTEAFF.

V gene TRBV9 combines with J gene TRBJ1-1, with D possibly TRBD1 on 5 matching bases. Germline V lookup: CDR1 SGDLS, CDR2 YYNGEE. The CDR3 sequence is 14 residues long. The germline V and J ends were trimmed by 3 bases and 3 bases, with 12 bases remaining between them. CDR3 loop: CASSGRDGYTEAFF. DNA of the CDR3: TGTGCCAGCAGCGGACGGGACGGCTACACTGAAGCTTTCTTT.

This chain joins TRBV7-2 and TRBJ2-6, with 10 bases aligning to TRBD1. Per germline, CDR1 SGHTA and CDR2 FQGNSA. There are 16 residues in the CDR3. The V segment lost 2 bases and the J segment 4 bases; nucleotides outside the gene matches: 2. In DNA, the CDR3 is TGTGCCAGCAGCTTACGACAGGGGGCGGGGGCCAACGTCCTGACTTTC. Its translation: CASSLRQGAGANVLTF. The variable domain in full, with the rest retrieved from reference TRBV7-2 and TRBJ2-6, is GAGVSQSPSNKVTEKGKDVELRCDPISGHTALYWYRQSLGQGLEFLIYFQGNSAPDKSGLPSDRFSAERTGGSVSTLTIQRTQQEDSAVYLCASSLRQGAGANVLTFGAGSRLTVL.

The V gene is TRBV28, the J gene TRBJ2-2; D is perhaps TRBD1 (6 bases). Germline V CDR1 and CDR2: MDHEN, SYDVKM. The length of the CDR3 is 16 residues. V lost 4 bases, J lost 0 bases, and 12 bases lay in between. The CDR3 region has the DNA TGTGCCAGCAGTTATGACAGGAACGCGAACACCGGGGAGCTGTTTTTT. It specifies CASSYDRNANTGELFF.

In DNA form, the CDR3 reads TGTGCCAGCCAAGGACTGGGCTACAATGAGCAGTTCTTC. It encodes CASQGLGYNEQFF. The chain uses TRBV19 and TRBJ2-1, with D maybe TRBD2 (5 bases). The CDR3 has 13 amino acids. Germline lookup yields CDR1 LNHDA and CDR2 SQIVND (reference sequence). V lost 9 bases to trimming and J lost 3 bases, with 12 bases between them.

This chain links TRBV28 with TRBJ2-1, with 7 bases matching TRBD1. Unmatched junction bases numbered 3, after V lost 2 bases and J lost 8 bases. Looked up from germline, CDR1 is MDHEN and CDR2 is SYDVKM. This CDR3 is built from 13 residues. CDR3 amino acids: CASSLGQEDEQFF. CDR3 coding DNA: TGTGCCAGCAGTTTAGGACAGGAGGATGAGCAGTTCTTC.

This chain uses TRBV29-1 with TRBJ2-7, with D perhaps TRBD2 (6 bases). This CDR3 contains 11 residues. Germline V gene data show CDR1 as SQVTM and CDR2 as ANQGSEA. Trimming shortened V by 5 bases and J by 4 bases, and 9 bases separated the two germline ends. The CDR3 DNA follows: TGCAGCGTTAGACGGGGGTACGAGCAGTACTTC. This gives the protein CSVRRGYEQYF.

The chain combines TRBV7-9 with TRBJ1-1; D might be TRBD1 (6 bases). V lost 3 bases to trimming and J lost 11 bases, with 19 bases between them. Germline assignment: CDR1 SEHNR and CDR2 FQNEAQ (reference sequence). The CDR3 sequence is 14 residues long. CDR3: CASSLGDSPQGAFF. The CDR3 DNA follows: TGTGCCAGCAGCTTGGGAGACTCCCCCCAGGGGGCTTTCTTT.

The chain employs TRBV7-9 and TRBJ1-1, with TRBD1 identical over 7 bases. The CDR3 totals 15 residues. Unmatched junction bases numbered 10, after V lost 6 bases and J lost 3 bases. Per the germline V gene, CDR1 is SEHNR and CDR2 is FQNEAQ (reference sequence). The CDR3: CASRNDRARDTEAFF. CDR3 nucleotide sequence: TGTGCCAGCAGAAATGACAGGGCCCGGGACACTGAAGCTTTCTTT.

The V call is TRBV9, the J call TRBJ2-6; 9 bases agree with TRBD1. Trimming at V came to 3 bases and at J to 0 bases, leaving 4 bases not matched to a gene. The CDR3 has 17 amino acids. Germline loops: CDR1 SGDLS, CDR2 YYNGEE. Here the CDR3 DNA reads TGTGCCAGCAGCGGGGGACAGGGAGGCTCTGGGGCCAACGTCCTGACTTTC. This encodes CASSGGQGGSGANVLTF.

The chain couples TRBV7-8 to TRBJ2-7, with TRBD1 as a possible D gene (6 bases). V dropped 5 bases and J dropped 3 bases, with 14 bases sitting between them. CDR1 and CDR2 (germline): SGHVS, FQNEAQ. The CDR3 totals 14 residues. Written as DNA, the CDR3 is TGTGCCAGCAGCATGTCGGGACACTTCTACGAGCAGTACTTC. Its protein is CASSMSGHFYEQYF.

The chain couples TRBV4-2 to TRBJ2-1; 12 bases match TRBD2. CDR1 is LGHNA and CDR2 is YNFKEQ in the germline V gene. The CDR3 spans 17 residues. The V segment lost 5 bases and the J segment 7 bases; nucleotides outside the gene matches: 12. CDR3 region: CASSTGTSGPRRNEQFF. CDR3 in DNA: TGTGCCAGCAGCACCGGGACTAGCGGGCCTAGACGGAATGAGCAGTTCTTC.

The chain uses TRBV7-9 and TRBJ2-1; 7 bases are a match to TRBD2. With V trimmed by 6 bases and J by 6 bases, 14 bases remained unmatched. The CDR3 is made up of 16 amino acids. Looked up from germline, CDR1 is SEHNR and CDR2 is FQNEAQ (reference sequence). CDR3 residues: CASSIAGRGGSNEQFF. The CDR3 coding sequence is TGTGCCAGCAGTATAGCGGGTAGGGGAGGTAGCAATGAGCAGTTCTTC.

V gene TRBV10-3 combines with J gene TRBJ1-5; 8 bases agree with TRBD1. The germline V gene has CDR1 ENHRY and CDR2 SYGVKD. J gave up 3 bases and V 8 bases, and 9 bases lay outside the gene matches. This CDR3 has 15 amino acids. The CDR3, as DNA: TGTGCCATCGGCGGGACAGGTAAATTCAATCAGCCCCAGCATTTT. This gives the protein CAIGGTGKFNQPQHF.

This chain joins TRBV27 and TRBJ2-3; 7 nucleotides match TRBD2. The CDR3 runs to 18 residues. CDR1 is MNHEY, CDR2 SMNVEV, per germline (reference sequence). J lost 0 bases, V lost 3 bases, and 12 bases had no gene match. CDR3 loop: CASSLGSGLGLSTDTQYF. In DNA, the CDR3 is TGTGCCAGCAGTTTGGGAAGTGGACTAGGCCTAAGCACAGATACGCAGTATTTT.

The J gene is TRBJ1-2, the V gene TRBV29-1; no reliable D call. Looked up from germline, CDR1 is SQVTM and CDR2 is ANQGSEA. This CDR3 has 9 residues. With 8 bases removed from V and 7 bases from J, the gap between germline ends came to 8 bases. DNA of the CDR3: TGCAGCACCCCGGGTGGCTACACCTTC. Its translation is CSTPGGYTF. The full variable domain, completed using reference TRBV29-1 and TRBJ1-2, is SAVISQKPSRDICQRGTSLTIQCQVDSQVTMMFWYRQQPGQSLTLIATANQGSEATYESGFVIDKFPISRPNLTFSTLTVSNMSPEDSSIYLCSTPGGYTFGSGTRLTVV.

The chain combines TRBV11-2 with TRBJ2-5; TRBD1 is a possible D gene (5 bases). Germline CDR1 SGHAT, CDR2 FQNNGV. The CDR3 spans 14 residues. V lost 2 bases and J 5 bases, leaving 12 bases between the germline ends. The CDR3 DNA follows: TGTGCCAGCAGCTTATATGGCCAGGGTGAGACCCAGTACTTC. Translating it yields CASSLYGQGETQYF.

This chain connects TRBV7-9 to TRBJ2-1; 7 bases are a match to TRBD2. Germline-derived CDR1 and CDR2 are SEHNR and FQNEAQ (reference sequence). The CDR3 has 13 residues. The J segment lost 10 bases and the V segment lost 1 base, leaving 4 bases of the junction unmatched. CDR3 DNA sequence: TGTGCCAGCAGCTTAGTTGGGGGGGAGGAGCAGTTCTTC. This codes for CASSLVGGEEQFF.